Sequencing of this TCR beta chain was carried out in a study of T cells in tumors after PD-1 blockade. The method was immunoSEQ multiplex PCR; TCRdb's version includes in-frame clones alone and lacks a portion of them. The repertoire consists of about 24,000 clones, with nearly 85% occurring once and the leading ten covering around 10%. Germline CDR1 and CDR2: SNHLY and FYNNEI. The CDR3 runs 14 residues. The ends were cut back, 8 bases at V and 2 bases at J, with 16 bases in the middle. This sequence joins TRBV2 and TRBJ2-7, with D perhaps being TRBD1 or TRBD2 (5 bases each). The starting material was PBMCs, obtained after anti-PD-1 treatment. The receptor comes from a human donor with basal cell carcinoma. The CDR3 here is CASGAGTGTYEQYF. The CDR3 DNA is TGTGCCAGCGGGGCCGGGACGGGAACCTACGAGCAGTACTTC.